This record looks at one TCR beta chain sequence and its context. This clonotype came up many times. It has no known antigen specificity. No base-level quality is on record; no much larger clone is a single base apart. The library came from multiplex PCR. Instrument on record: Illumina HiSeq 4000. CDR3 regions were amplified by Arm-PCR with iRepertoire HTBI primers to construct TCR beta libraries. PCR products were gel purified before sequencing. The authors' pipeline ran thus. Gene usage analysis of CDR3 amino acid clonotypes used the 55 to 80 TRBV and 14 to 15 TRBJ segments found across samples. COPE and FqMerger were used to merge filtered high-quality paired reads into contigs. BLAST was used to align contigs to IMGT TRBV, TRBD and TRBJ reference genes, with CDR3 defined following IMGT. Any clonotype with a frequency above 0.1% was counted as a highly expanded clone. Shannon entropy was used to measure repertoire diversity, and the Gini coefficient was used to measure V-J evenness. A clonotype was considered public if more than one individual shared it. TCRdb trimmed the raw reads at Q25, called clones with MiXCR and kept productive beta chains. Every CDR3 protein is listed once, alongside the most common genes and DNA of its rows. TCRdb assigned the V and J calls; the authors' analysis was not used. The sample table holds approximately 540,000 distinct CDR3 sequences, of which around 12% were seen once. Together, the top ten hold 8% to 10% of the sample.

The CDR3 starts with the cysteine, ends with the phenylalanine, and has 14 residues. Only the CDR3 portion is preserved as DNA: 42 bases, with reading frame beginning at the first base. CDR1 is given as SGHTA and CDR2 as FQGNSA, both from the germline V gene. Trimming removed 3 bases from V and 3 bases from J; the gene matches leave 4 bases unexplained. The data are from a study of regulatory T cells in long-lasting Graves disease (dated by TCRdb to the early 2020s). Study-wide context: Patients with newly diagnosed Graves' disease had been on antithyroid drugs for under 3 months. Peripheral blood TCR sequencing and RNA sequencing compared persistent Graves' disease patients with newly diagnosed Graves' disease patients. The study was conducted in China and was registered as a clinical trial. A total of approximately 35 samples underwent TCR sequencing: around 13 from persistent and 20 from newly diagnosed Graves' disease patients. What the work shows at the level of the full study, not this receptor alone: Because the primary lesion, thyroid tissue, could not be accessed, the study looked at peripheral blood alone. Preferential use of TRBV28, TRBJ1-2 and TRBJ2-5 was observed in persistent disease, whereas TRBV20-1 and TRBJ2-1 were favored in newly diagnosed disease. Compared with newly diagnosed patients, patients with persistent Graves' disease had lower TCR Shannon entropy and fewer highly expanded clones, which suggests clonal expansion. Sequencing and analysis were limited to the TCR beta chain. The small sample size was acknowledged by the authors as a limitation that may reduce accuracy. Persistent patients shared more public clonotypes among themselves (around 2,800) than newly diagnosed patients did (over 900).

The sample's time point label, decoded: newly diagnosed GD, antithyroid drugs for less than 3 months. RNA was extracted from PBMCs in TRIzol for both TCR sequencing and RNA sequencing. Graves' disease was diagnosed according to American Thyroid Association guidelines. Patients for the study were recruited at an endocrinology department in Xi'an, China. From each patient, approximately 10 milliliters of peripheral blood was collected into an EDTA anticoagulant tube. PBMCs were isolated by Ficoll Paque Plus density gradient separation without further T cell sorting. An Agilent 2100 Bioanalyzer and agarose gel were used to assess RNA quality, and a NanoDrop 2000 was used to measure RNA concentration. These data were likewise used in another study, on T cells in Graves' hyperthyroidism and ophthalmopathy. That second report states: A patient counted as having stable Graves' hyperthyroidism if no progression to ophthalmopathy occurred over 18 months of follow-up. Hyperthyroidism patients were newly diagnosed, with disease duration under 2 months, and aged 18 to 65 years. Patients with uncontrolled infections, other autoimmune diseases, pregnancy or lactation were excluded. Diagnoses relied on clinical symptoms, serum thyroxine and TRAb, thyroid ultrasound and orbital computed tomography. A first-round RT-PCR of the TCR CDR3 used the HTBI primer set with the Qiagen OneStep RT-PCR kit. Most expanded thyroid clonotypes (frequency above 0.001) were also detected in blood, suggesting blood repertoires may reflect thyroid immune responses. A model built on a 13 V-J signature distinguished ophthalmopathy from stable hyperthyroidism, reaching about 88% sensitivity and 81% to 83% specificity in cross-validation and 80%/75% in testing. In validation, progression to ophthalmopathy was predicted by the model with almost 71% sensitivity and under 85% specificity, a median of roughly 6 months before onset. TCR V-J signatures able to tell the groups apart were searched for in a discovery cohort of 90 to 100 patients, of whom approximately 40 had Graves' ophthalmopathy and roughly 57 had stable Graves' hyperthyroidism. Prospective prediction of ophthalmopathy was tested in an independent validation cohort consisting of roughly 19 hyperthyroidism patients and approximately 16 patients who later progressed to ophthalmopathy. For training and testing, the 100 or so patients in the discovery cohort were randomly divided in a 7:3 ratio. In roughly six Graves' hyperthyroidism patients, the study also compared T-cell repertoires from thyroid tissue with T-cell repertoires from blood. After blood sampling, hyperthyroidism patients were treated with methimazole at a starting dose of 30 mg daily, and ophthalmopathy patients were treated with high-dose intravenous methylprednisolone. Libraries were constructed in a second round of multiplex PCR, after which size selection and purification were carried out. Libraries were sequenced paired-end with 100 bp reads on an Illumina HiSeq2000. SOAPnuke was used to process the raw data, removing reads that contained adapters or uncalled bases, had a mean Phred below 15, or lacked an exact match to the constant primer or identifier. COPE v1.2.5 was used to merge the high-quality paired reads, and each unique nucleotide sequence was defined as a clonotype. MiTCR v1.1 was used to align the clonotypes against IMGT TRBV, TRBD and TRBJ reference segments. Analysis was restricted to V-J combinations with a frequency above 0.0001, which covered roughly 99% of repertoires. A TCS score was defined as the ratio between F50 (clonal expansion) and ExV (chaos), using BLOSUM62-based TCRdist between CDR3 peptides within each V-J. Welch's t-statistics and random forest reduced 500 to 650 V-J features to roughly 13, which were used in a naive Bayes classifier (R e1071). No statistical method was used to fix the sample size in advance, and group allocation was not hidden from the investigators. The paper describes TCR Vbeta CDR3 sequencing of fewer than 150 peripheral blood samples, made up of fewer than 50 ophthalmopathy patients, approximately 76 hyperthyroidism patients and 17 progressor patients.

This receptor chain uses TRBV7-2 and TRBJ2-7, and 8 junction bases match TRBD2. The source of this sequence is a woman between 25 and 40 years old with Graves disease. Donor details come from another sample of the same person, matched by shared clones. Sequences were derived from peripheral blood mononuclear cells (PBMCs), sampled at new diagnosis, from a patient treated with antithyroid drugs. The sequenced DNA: TGTGCCAGCAGCTTGTCGACTAGCGTCTACGAGCAGTACTTC. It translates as CASSLSTSVYEQYF.